This TCR beta chain derives from a study of T cells in Graves' hyperthyroidism and ophthalmopathy. Overall study findings and caveats: Most clonotypes expanded in the thyroid (above 0.001) were also present in blood. Prediction of ophthalmopathy progression came a median around 7.1 months pre-onset. In simple terms, a model built on 13 V-J features told ophthalmopathy apart from stable hyperthyroidism.

The V end lost 2 bases, the J end lost 4 bases, and 11 bases lay between the germline ends. CDR1 MNHNS and CDR2 SASEGT come from the germline V gene. The CDR3 length is 15 residues. Authors of the study amplified TCR beta CDR3 regions from RNA transcripts. First-round RT-PCR targeting the TCR CDR3 was performed with the HTBI primer set. TCRdb reprocessed the multiplex PCR reads with MiXCR, giving one entry per CDR3 protein. Altogether more than 500,000 distinct CDR3 sequences are present, about 15% being singletons, with the ten largest covering roughly 4.5%. There are many counts of this clonotype. Its antigen is not identified.

Sequencing was done on a sample of blood. The sequence was collected from a woman aged 40 to 50 with Graves' ophthalmopathy. This rearrangement joins TRBV6-1 to TRBJ2-2; D ambiguous. The CDR3 DNA reads TGTGCCAGCAGTGAAAGGGCAGGATCCACCGGGGAGCTGTTTTTT. This codes for CASSERAGSTGELFF.